The next 32 T cell receptor beta chains were all read from a single sample in a study of cytomegalovirus exposure and HLA in healthy donors. The PCR had 60 Vbeta and 13 Jbeta primers. Only in-frame clones appear in the TCRdb table, and some are missing; sequencing was by immunoSEQ multiplex PCR. The profile covers fewer than 95,000 clones, with about 85% appearing a single time and less than 8% taken by the ten largest. The sequenced sample was PBMCs. These receptors were obtained from a man between 35 and 55 years old in good health and CMV-seropositive.

V gene TRBV6-5 combines with J gene TRBJ1-6; the match to TRBD1 covers 11 bases. Germline V gives CDR1 MNHEY, CDR2 SVGAGI. The CDR3 extends over 15 amino acids. J was trimmed by 10 bases and V by 2 bases; bases with no gene match: 4. CDR3 in amino acids: CASSYEGQGDSPLHF. The CDR3 DNA is TGTGCCAGCAGTTACGAGGGACAGGGGGACTCACCCCTCCACTTT.

The J gene is TRBJ1-1, the V gene TRBV28; D ambiguous. The V end lost 5 bases, the J end lost 5 bases, and 12 bases lay between the germline ends. This CDR3 is 13 amino acids long. Germline V CDR1 and CDR2: MDHEN, SYDVKM. This CDR3 reads CASSAGDKTEAFF. DNA for the CDR3: TGTGCCAGCAGTGCGGGCGATAAGACTGAAGCTTTCTTT.

The chain combines TRBV28 with TRBJ1-2, with 9 positions matching TRBD1. Per germline, CDR1 MDHEN and CDR2 SYDVKM. CDR3 size: 13 residues. Trimming at V came to 7 bases and at J to 4 bases, leaving 4 bases not matched to a gene. CDR3: CASTPTGGYGYTF. CDR3 nucleotides: TGTGCCAGCACCCCGACAGGGGGCTATGGCTACACCTTC.

V and J are TRBV29-1 and TRBJ1-1; tentatively, D is TRBD1 (5 bases). With 4 bases removed from V and 7 bases from J, the gap between germline ends came to 13 bases. Germline V gene lookup returns CDR1 SQVTM and CDR2 ANQGSEA. The CDR3 sequence is 12 residues long. The CDR3 reads CSVATGTCEAFF. CDR3 DNA sequence: TGCAGCGTTGCCACGGGGACTTGTGAAGCTTTCTTT.

The chain links TRBV7-9 to TRBJ2-3; 8 positions agree with TRBD2. J gave up 1 base and V 6 bases, and 6 bases lay outside the gene matches. CDR3 size: 15 residues. Germline lookup yields CDR1 SEHNR and CDR2 FQNEAQ (reference sequence). Written as DNA, the CDR3 is TGTGCCAGCAGGTCAAGCGGGGGTGGCACAGATACGCAGTATTTT. It yields the protein CASRSSGGGTDTQYF.

The rearrangement uses TRBV5-1 and TRBJ2-3, with TRBD1 identical over 11 bases. The CDR3 is made up of 14 amino acids. V lost 4 bases, J lost 5 bases, and 3 bases stayed unmatched. Germline V gene sequence: CDR1 SGHRS, CDR2 YFSETQ. DNA of the CDR3: TGCGCCAGCAGCCGGGGGACAGGGGGAGATACGCAGTATTTT. Its protein is CASSRGTGGDTQYF.

The genes are TRBV6-1 and TRBJ1-4, with TRBD1 matching 8 bases. V lost 2 bases, J lost 8 bases, and 7 bases stayed unmatched. The CDR3 contains 15 residues. The germline gives CDR1 MNHNS, CDR2 SASEGT. CDR3: CASSESQGAREKLFF. CDR3 DNA sequence: TGTGCCAGCAGTGAATCCCAGGGGGCGCGCGAAAAACTGTTTTTT.

The chain uses TRBV30 and TRBJ2-7; TRBD2 matches 11 bases. V was pared by 2 bases and J by 7 bases, with 13 bases of the junction left unmatched. From germline, CDR1 is GTSNPN and CDR2 SVGIG (reference sequence). This CDR3 spans 16 amino acids. The CDR3: CAWSNPSTSGVREQYF. Here the CDR3 DNA reads TGTGCCTGGAGTAACCCATCGACTAGCGGGGTGCGGGAGCAGTACTTC.

This chain connects TRBV19 to TRBJ2-2; no clear D gene. The germline gives CDR1 LNHDA, CDR2 SQIVND (reference sequence). With 6 bases removed from V and 7 bases from J, the gap between germline ends came to 15 bases. The CDR3 extends over 14 amino acids. Here the CDR3 DNA reads TGTGCCAGTAGCCCTCTCCTTGGCGGCGGGGAGCTGTTTTTT. It codes for CASSPLLGGGELFF.

The chain couples TRBV30 to TRBJ2-5; 12 nucleotides align to TRBD1. The DNA end lines up better with TRBJ2-7; the J call may be wrong. Germline V lookup: CDR1 GTSNPN, CDR2 SVGIG (reference sequence). CDR3 length equals 15 residues. CDR3 DNA sequence: TGTGCCTGGAGACGATTCGGGACAGGGGGCGGCGAGCAGTACTTC. Encoded protein: CAWRRFGTGGGEQYF.

The CDR3 spells CASSLNGVTDTQYF. The CDR3 nucleotides read TGTGCCAGCAGCTTAAACGGAGTTACAGATACGCAGTATTTT. The chain joins TRBV7-9 to TRBJ2-3; no firm D call. The germline CDR1 and CDR2 sequences are SEHNR and FQNEAQ (reference sequence). The CDR3 runs to 14 residues. The germline V and J ends were trimmed by 2 bases and 3 bases, with 9 bases remaining between them.

The J gene is TRBJ2-5, the V gene TRBV7-6, with D perhaps TRBD2 (6 bases). The CDR3 is 14 residues long. CDR1 and CDR2 (germline): SGHVS, FNYEAQ. V was clipped by 0 bases and J by 4 bases, with 9 bases between them. The CDR3: CASSLANGGETQYF. The CDR3 DNA follows: TGTGCCAGCAGCTTAGCAAACGGGGGAGAGACCCAGTACTTC.

This chain links TRBV5-1 with TRBJ1-6; 7 bases map to TRBD1. With V trimmed by 3 bases and J by 7 bases, 4 bases remained unmatched. The CDR3 is 14 residues long. Germline V lookup: CDR1 SGHRS, CDR2 YFSETQ. CDR3 loop: CASSSTGNNSPLHF. CDR3 in DNA: TGCGCCAGCAGCTCGACAGGGAACAATTCACCCCTCCACTTT. Complete variable domain (other parts from reference TRBV5-1 and TRBJ1-6): KAGVTQTPRYLIKTRGQQVTLSCSPISGHRSVSWYQQTPGQGLQFLFEYFSETQRNKGNFPGRFSGRQFSNSRSEMNVSTLELGDSALYLCASSSTGNNSPLHFGNGTRLTVT.

The gene calls are TRBV6-1 and TRBJ2-7; 8 bases map to TRBD2. Germline lookup yields CDR1 MNHNS and CDR2 SASEGT. The V segment lost 6 bases and the J segment 6 bases; nucleotides outside the gene matches: 13. The CDR3 runs to 15 residues. CDR3 sequence reads: CASSNGGGAKTEQYF. The CDR3 DNA reads TGTGCCAGCAGCAACGGGGGGGGAGCGAAGACCGAGCAGTACTTC.

The rearrangement joins TRBV9 to TRBJ1-2, with unresolved D. V was cut by 3 bases and J by 8 bases, with 17 bases left in between. In germline, CDR1 is SGDLS, CDR2 YYNGEE. There are 14 residues in the CDR3. The CDR3 DNA follows: TGTGCCAGCAGCGGGCATAGCACCCAACCCGGCTACACCTTC. Encoded protein: CASSGHSTQPGYTF.

This chain uses TRBV6-1 with TRBJ2-7, with 7 nucleotides matching TRBD2. Trimming at V came to 7 bases and at J to 3 bases, leaving 9 bases not matched to a gene. Germline lookup yields CDR1 MNHNS and CDR2 SASEGT. The CDR3 runs to 14 residues. In DNA, the CDR3 is TGTGCCAGCAACGGGTACGGGGGGAACTACGAGCAGTACTTC. This sequence encodes CASNGYGGNYEQYF.

This clone has only a few counts. The chain links TRBV6-1 to TRBJ1-2; TRBD1 agrees at 7 bases. The CDR3 extends over 13 amino acids. Germline CDR1 is MNHNS and CDR2 is SASEGT. Trimming took 6 bases from V and 0 from J; bases not matched to a gene: 1. As DNA, the CDR3 is TGTGCCAGCAGAGGGACAGCTAACTATGGCTACACCTTC. Its protein product is CASRGTANYGYTF.

This clone was counted a single time. The V and J genes are TRBV29-1 and TRBJ1-5, with 7 nucleotides matching TRBD1. The V gene's germline CDR1 is SQVTM and CDR2 ANQGSEA. The CDR3 is 13 amino acids. With V trimmed by 6 bases and J by 2 bases, 4 bases remained unmatched. CDR3 sequence reads: CSVGTGGNQPQHF. Here the CDR3 DNA reads TGCAGCGTAGGAACAGGGGGCAATCAGCCCCAGCATTTT.

This rearrangement joins TRBV11-2 to TRBJ2-7, with TRBD2 identical over 7 bases. Germline-derived CDR1 and CDR2 are SGHAT and FQNNGV. J lost 2 bases, V lost 2 bases, and 9 bases had no gene match. The CDR3 has 16 amino acids. The CDR3 protein is CASSLLFSGATYEQYF. Written as DNA, the CDR3 is TGTGCCAGCAGCTTACTTTTCAGCGGGGCAACCTACGAGCAGTACTTC.

The rearrangement joins TRBV9 to TRBJ1-3; weak D call: TRBD1 (5 bases). Germline V gene sequence: CDR1 SGDLS, CDR2 YYNGEE. The CDR3 is 14 amino acids. Trimming stripped 0 bases from V and 4 bases from J, with 8 bases between. As DNA, the CDR3 is TGTGCCAGCAGCGTAGAGGGGTTCGGAAACACCATATATTTT. Translation gives CASSVEGFGNTIYF.

The V gene is TRBV15, the J gene TRBJ2-5, with 7 bases that match TRBD1. The end of the DNA aligns better with TRBJ2-7, so the J call may be wrong. CDR3 length equals 15 residues. Germline-derived CDR1 and CDR2 are LNHNV and YYDKDF (reference sequence). The CDR3 loop reads CATSFRQGQSYEQYF. The CDR3, as DNA: TGTGCCACCAGCTTCCGACAGGGCCAGTCCTACGAGCAGTACTTC.

This chain joins TRBV18 and TRBJ1-1, with 7 bases fitting TRBD1. This CDR3 is 17 amino acids long. Trimming at V came to 6 bases and at J to 0 bases, leaving 13 bases not matched to a gene. Germline CDR1 is KGHSH and CDR2 is LQKENI. CDR3 nucleotides: TGTGCCAGCTCCCCCGGGACAGTGAAGGTTTTGAACACTGAAGCTTTCTTT. Encoded protein: CASSPGTVKVLNTEAFF.

The gene calls are TRBV2 and TRBJ2-4; 11 bases line up with TRBD2. V lost 6 bases to trimming and J lost 8 bases; unmatched junction nucleotides: 18. The CDR3 spans 18 residues. CDR1 is SNHLY and CDR2 is FYNNEI in the germline V gene. The CDR3 nucleotides are TGTGCCAGCAGAGCCATCTGGGGGACTAGCGGTGCTGGAGACATTCAGTACTTC. This sequence encodes CASRAIWGTSGAGDIQYF. Full variable domain (outside the CDR3, taken from reference TRBV2 and TRBJ2-4): EPEVTQTPSHQVTQMGQEVILRCVPISNHLYFYWYRQILGQKVEFLVSFYNNEISEKSEIFDDQFSVERPDGSNFTLKIRSTKLEDSAMYFCASRAIWGTSGAGDIQYFGAGTRLSVL.

The CDR3 protein is CASSLGTDNYGYTF. The CDR3 nucleotides read TGCGCCAGCAGCTTGGGGACAGACAACTATGGCTACACCTTC. This chain connects TRBV5-1 to TRBJ1-2; D possibly corresponds to TRBD1 (6 bases). V lost 0 bases, J lost 2 bases, and 8 bases lay in between. This CDR3 spans 14 amino acids. CDR1 is SGHRS, CDR2 YFSETQ, per germline.

V is TRBV15 and J is TRBJ1-1; D is uncertain. Trimming shortened V by 3 bases and J by 5 bases, and 10 bases separated the two germline ends. The CDR3 contains 13 residues. The germline V gene encodes CDR1 LNHNV and CDR2 YYDKDF (reference sequence). The CDR3: CATSRGQVTEAFF. DNA of the CDR3: TGTGCCACCAGCAGGGGTCAGGTGACTGAAGCTTTCTTT.

The chain recombines TRBV19 with TRBJ1-6; 7 positions agree with TRBD1. Losses at the gene ends were 4 bases for V and 2 bases for J; bases not matched to a gene: 2. The germline gives CDR1 LNHDA, CDR2 SQIVND (reference sequence). The CDR3 consists of 15 residues. CDR3 residues: CASSNDRAYNSPLHF. The CDR3 DNA is TGTGCCAGTAGTAACGACAGGGCCTATAATTCACCCCTCCACTTT.

This chain links TRBV4-1 with TRBJ1-5; a weak D match, TRBD1 (5 bases). Trimming removed 1 base at V and 3 bases at J, with 7 bases between. Germline V gives CDR1 MGHRA, CDR2 YSYEKL. There are 14 residues in the CDR3. The CDR3 spells CASSQAGNNQPQHF. CDR3 sequence (DNA): TGCGCCAGCAGCCAAGCAGGGAACAATCAGCCCCAGCATTTT.

The chain is built from TRBV9 and TRBJ2-1, with TRBD1 matching over 9 bases. V trimming: 0 bases; J trimming: 7 bases; junction bases outside the gene matches: 5. CDR1 is SGDLS, CDR2 YYNGEE, per germline. The length of the CDR3 is 15 residues. CDR3 residues: CASSVEGQGWNEQFF. For the CDR3, the DNA is TGTGCCAGCAGCGTAGAGGGACAGGGATGGAATGAGCAGTTCTTC. Full variable domain (remainder filled in from reference TRBV9 and TRBJ2-1): DSGVTQTPKHLITATGQRVTLRCSPRSGDLSVYWYQQSLDQGLQFLIQYYNGEERAKGNILERFSAQQFPDLHSELNLSSLELGDSALYFCASSVEGQGWNEQFFGPGTRLTVL.

V gene TRBV28 combines with J gene TRBJ2-6; D is uncertain. There are 16 residues in the CDR3. The germline V gene encodes CDR1 MDHEN and CDR2 SYDVKM. The V gene lost 3 bases and the J gene lost 1 base, with 10 bases spanning the gap. For the CDR3, the DNA is TGTGCCAGCAGTTTCCCAGAGGAGTCTGGGGCCAACGTCCTGACTTTC. Protein product: CASSFPEESGANVLTF.

This clone was recorded once. The chain recombines TRBV10-1 with TRBJ2-3, with a tentative D call TRBD1 (6 bases). The CDR3 loop spans 16 amino acids. V lost 0 bases, J lost 8 bases, and 18 bases lay in between. From germline, CDR1 is WNHNN and CDR2 SYGVQD (reference sequence). This chain's CDR3 is CASSESRQGSIGTQYF. The CDR3 DNA is TGCGCCAGCAGTGAGTCTCGGCAGGGGTCAATCGGTACGCAGTATTTT.

V is TRBV9 and J is TRBJ2-7, with a tentative D call TRBD2 (6 bases). CDR3 length: 15 residues. Between the trimmed V and J ends, which lost 0 bases and 2 bases, there was a span of 12 bases. Germline-derived CDR1 and CDR2 are SGDLS and YYNGEE. CDR3 sequence: CASSVDSGVTYEQYF. CDR3 in DNA: TGTGCCAGCAGCGTAGACTCGGGGGTCACCTACGAGCAGTACTTC. The variable domain in full, with the rest retrieved from reference TRBV9 and TRBJ2-7, is DSGVTQTPKHLITATGQRVTLRCSPRSGDLSVYWYQQSLDQGLQFLIQYYNGEERAKGNILERFSAQQFPDLHSELNLSSLELGDSALYFCASSVDSGVTYEQYFGPGTRLTVT.

This chain joins TRBV10-2 and TRBJ2-7; possibly TRBD2 for D (6 bases). The CDR3 loop spans 14 amino acids. V gave up 8 bases and J gave up 4 bases, with 18 bases separating them. Looked up from germline, CDR1 is WSHSY and CDR2 is SAAADI. CDR3 sequence (DNA): TGCGCCAGCGGGGCCGGAGGGACCCCGTACGAGCAGTACTTC. Its translation: CASGAGGTPYEQYF.